The source of this T cell receptor beta chain is a study of T cell changes during pregnancy in multiple sclerosis. The assay was immunoSEQ multiplex PCR, and TCRdb's table has in-frame clones only and misses some. Of approximately 60,000 clones in the sample, around 93% are singletons; the top ten hold 3% to 4%. CDR1 and CDR2 from the germline V gene are MNHNS and SASEGT. Germline trimming cut 3 bases from V and 9 bases from J; bases unmatched to any gene: 6. The CDR3 has 16 amino acids. The source was peripheral blood, collected after pregnancy. The origin of this receptor is a female donor in good health, enrolled as a control in a pregnancy study. V and J are TRBV6-1 and TRBJ2-1, with 15 nucleotides matching TRBD2. Here the CDR3 DNA reads TGTGCCAGCAGTGAGGGACTAGCGGGAGGAATGGGTGAGCAGTTCTTC. Its translation: CASSEGLAGGMGEQFF.